Reported below is one TCR beta chain. Antigen unknown. Because it lacks the conserved phenylalanine or tryptophan at the end, this CDR3 is likely a read error. No DNA is shown, since the ends of the CDR3 on it are uncertain; the CDR3 is the one TCRdb lists. The data belong to a study of T cells in Graves' hyperthyroidism and ophthalmopathy. TCR beta CDR3 regions were amplified from RNA. Carried out on the TCR CDR3, a first-round RT-PCR used the HTBI primer set. TCRdb used MiXCR to reprocess the multiplex PCR reads, holding one entry per CDR3 protein. The sample gives 40,000 or so distinct CDR3 sequences, roughly 49% of which show up once; approximately 6.2% is in the top ten. General observations from the study: Before onset, by a median of 6.5 months, the model predicted ophthalmopathy.

The CDR3 sequence runs 16 residues, both termini included. CDR1 and CDR2 from the germline V gene are SGHVS and FNYEAQ. The chain couples TRBV7-6 to TRBJ2-2; no DNA check was done on the table's D call, TRBD1. The source is a woman between 45 and 60 years old with Graves' hyperthyroidism that later progressed to Graves' ophthalmopathy. Sequencing was carried out using blood. CDR3 loop: CASSLTAGGDSGELSL.